These T cell receptor beta chains were read from a single sample in a study of spatial heterogeneity in lung cancer. TCRdb passed the 5' RACE reads through MiXCR, listing each CDR3 protein once. The sample records under 20,000 distinct CDR3 sequences, less than 7.5% being singletons. The sample here was lung tumor tissue, taken at surgery. The receptors here all came from a male donor with early-stage non-small cell lung cancer. The CDR3 runs from the conserved cysteine through the conserved F or W. The D gene is left open where the match is weak. For some rows the clone size is stated as once, few or many, or as a class when expanded; others skip it.

CDR3aa: CASSFSRTDTQYF; CDR3nt: TGTGCCAGCAGTTTCAGCCGCACAGATACGCAGTATTTT; d_gene: .; abundance: few; j_gene: TRBJ2-3; v_gene: TRBV12-3/TRBV12-4
CDR3aa: CASRAGLALERGTGELFF; CDR3nt: TGCGCCAGCAGGGCGGGACTAGCGCTGGAGCGGGGCACCGGGGAGCTGTTTTTT; d_gene: TRBD2; abundance: .; j_gene: TRBJ2-2; v_gene: TRBV5-1
CDR3aa: CASSYFGGTEAFF; CDR3nt: TGTGCCAGCAGTTACTTCGGGGGGACTGAAGCTTTCTTT; d_gene: .; abundance: large; j_gene: TRBJ1-1; v_gene: TRBV6-5
CDR3aa: CSVVGLAGYNEQFF; CDR3nt: TGCAGCGTTGTAGGGCTAGCGGGGTACAATGAGCAGTTCTTC; d_gene: TRBD2; abundance: many; j_gene: TRBJ2-1; v_gene: TRBV29-1
CDR3aa: CASSRDTPNYGYTF; CDR3nt: TGCGCCAGCAGCCGGGACACCCCTAACTATGGCTACACCTTC; d_gene: .; abundance: many; j_gene: TRBJ1-2; v_gene: TRBV5-1
CDR3aa: CASSDFDNEQFF; CDR3nt: TGTGCCAGCAGTGATTTCGACAATGAGCAGTTCTTC; d_gene: .; abundance: many; j_gene: TRBJ2-1; v_gene: TRBV2
CDR3aa: CATSDPGEGEQYF; CDR3nt: TGTGCCACCAGTGATCCAGGGGAAGGTGAGCAGTACTTC; d_gene: .; abundance: many; j_gene: TRBJ2-7; v_gene: TRBV24-1
CDR3aa: CASSERTGGGLYNEQFF; CDR3nt: TGTGCCAGCAGTGAAAGGACAGGGGGAGGCCTGTACAATGAGCAGTTCTTC; d_gene: TRBD1; abundance: many; j_gene: TRBJ2-1; v_gene: TRBV6-1
CDR3aa: CASSLAGLKEQYF; CDR3nt: TGTGCCAGCAGCTTAGCAGGCTTGAAGGAGCAGTACTTC; d_gene: .; abundance: many; j_gene: TRBJ2-7; v_gene: TRBV11-1
CDR3aa: CASSKIASGSQHGSDTQYF; CDR3nt: TGTGCCAGCAGCAAAATCGCCTCGGGGTCCCAGCACGGATCAGATACGCAGTATTTT; d_gene: .; abundance: many; j_gene: TRBJ2-3; v_gene: TRBV7-2
CDR3aa: CASKRAGSNSPLHF; CDR3nt: TGTGCCAGCAAAAGGGCAGGGAGTAATTCACCCCTCCACTTT; d_gene: .; abundance: medium-sized; j_gene: TRBJ1-6; v_gene: TRBV28
CDR3aa: CASSYGPYGYTF; CDR3nt: TGTGCCAGCAGTTACGGGCCCTATGGCTACACCTTC; d_gene: .; abundance: few; j_gene: TRBJ1-2; v_gene: TRBV6-2/TRBV6-3
CDR3aa: CASSLGTTLTYNEQFF; CDR3nt: TGTGCCAGCAGTTTAGGTACTACTCTAACATACAATGAGCAGTTCTTC; d_gene: .; abundance: few; j_gene: TRBJ2-1; v_gene: TRBV12-3/TRBV12-4
CDR3aa: CASRQRGSYNEQFF; CDR3nt: TGTGCCAGCAGGCAGCGGGGTTCCTACAATGAGCAGTTCTTC; d_gene: TRBD2; abundance: many; j_gene: TRBJ2-1; v_gene: TRBV3-1
CDR3aa: CASSYSETSAGEQFF; CDR3nt: TGTGCCAGCAGTTACTCGGAGACTAGCGCAGGGGAGCAGTTCTTC; d_gene: TRBD2; abundance: many; j_gene: TRBJ2-1; v_gene: TRBV6-6
CDR3aa: CASSGTGNPNFSFYEQYF; CDR3nt: TGTGCCAGCAGTGGGACAGGAAACCCAAACTTCTCATTCTACGAGCAGTACTTC; d_gene: TRBD1; abundance: many; j_gene: TRBJ2-7; v_gene: TRBV12-3/TRBV12-4
CDR3aa: CASSQVTKRESIDEQYF; CDR3nt: TGTGCCAGCAGCCAAGTTACGAAGCGGGAGAGTATCGACGAGCAGTACTTC; d_gene: TRBD2; abundance: many; j_gene: TRBJ2-7; v_gene: TRBV3-1
CDR3aa: CASSVLAGSYEQYF; CDR3nt: TGTGCCAGCAGCGTGCTAGCGGGTTCCTACGAGCAGTACTTC; d_gene: TRBD2; abundance: many; j_gene: TRBJ2-7; v_gene: TRBV7-2
CDR3aa: CASILAGAGTQYF; CDR3nt: TGTGCCAGCATCCTGGCGGGGGCGGGGACCCAGTACTTC; d_gene: .; abundance: many; j_gene: TRBJ2-5; v_gene: TRBV7-2
CDR3aa: CASSYPGRGEQYF; CDR3nt: TGTGCCAGCAGTTACCCCGGTAGGGGTGAGCAGTACTTC; d_gene: .; abundance: many; j_gene: TRBJ2-7; v_gene: TRBV6-5
CDR3aa: CASRPLTGTGELFF; CDR3nt: TGTGCCAGCAGACCTCTGACAGGGACCGGGGAGCTGTTTTTT; d_gene: TRBD1; abundance: many; j_gene: TRBJ2-2; v_gene: TRBV12-3/TRBV12-4
CDR3aa: CSAPLARVNTDTQYF; CDR3nt: TGCAGTGCCCCTCTAGCCAGGGTTAACACAGATACGCAGTATTTT; d_gene: .; abundance: medium-sized; j_gene: TRBJ2-3; v_gene: TRBV20-1
CDR3aa: CASSQLAPDTQYF; CDR3nt: TGTGCCAGCAGCCAACTAGCTCCAGATACGCAGTATTTT; d_gene: .; abundance: many; j_gene: TRBJ2-3; v_gene: TRBV7-2
CDR3aa: CASSHQGQQETQYF; CDR3nt: TGCGCCAGCAGCCATCAGGGACAGCAAGAGACCCAGTACTTC; d_gene: TRBD1; abundance: many; j_gene: TRBJ2-5; v_gene: TRBV5-1
CDR3aa: CASSGGQLNTEAFF; CDR3nt: TGCGCCAGCAGCGGGGGACAGTTGAACACTGAAGCTTTCTTT; d_gene: TRBD1; abundance: medium-sized; j_gene: TRBJ1-1; v_gene: TRBV5-1
CDR3aa: CAWSEGRPGELFF; CDR3nt: TGTGCCTGGAGTGAGGGTAGGCCCGGGGAGCTGTTTTTT; d_gene: .; abundance: many; j_gene: TRBJ2-2; v_gene: TRBV30
CDR3aa: CASSQAPPGGDQETQYF; CDR3nt: TGCGCCAGCAGCCAAGCCCCACCAGGGGGGGACCAAGAGACCCAGTACTTC; d_gene: .; abundance: many; j_gene: TRBJ2-5; v_gene: TRBV4-1
CDR3aa: CASAPTSGRGNEQFF; CDR3nt: TGTGCTAGTGCCCCGACTAGCGGGAGGGGTAATGAGCAGTTCTTC; d_gene: TRBD2; abundance: many; j_gene: TRBJ2-1; v_gene: TRBV12-5
CDR3aa: CASRGDRVYEQYF; CDR3nt: TGTGCCAGCAGAGGGGACAGGGTCTACGAGCAGTACTTC; d_gene: TRBD1; abundance: few; j_gene: TRBJ2-7; v_gene: TRBV6-1
CDR3aa: CSAQTSGGRLSYNEQFF; CDR3nt: TGCAGTGCCCAGACTAGCGGGGGCCGCCTCTCCTACAATGAGCAGTTCTTC; d_gene: TRBD2; abundance: many; j_gene: TRBJ2-1; v_gene: TRBV20-1
CDR3aa: CASSYPPVWAGNQPQHF; CDR3nt: TGTGCCAGCAGTTACCCCCCGGTATGGGCCGGGAATCAGCCCCAGCATTTT; d_gene: .; abundance: many; j_gene: TRBJ1-5; v_gene: TRBV6-6
CDR3aa: CASSLTGNTEAFF; CDR3nt: TGTGCCAGCAGCTTAACAGGGAACACTGAAGCTTTCTTT; d_gene: .; abundance: medium-sized; j_gene: TRBJ1-1; v_gene: TRBV7-6
CDR3aa: CACQIRQGPDTQYF; CDR3nt: TGTGCCTGCCAGATTCGACAGGGGCCAGATACGCAGTATTTT; d_gene: TRBD1; abundance: .; j_gene: TRBJ2-3; v_gene: TRBV27
CDR3aa: CASSEGATYEQYF; CDR3nt: TGCGCCAGCAGCGAGGGGGCTACCTACGAGCAGTACTTC; d_gene: TRBD1; abundance: .; j_gene: TRBJ2-7; v_gene: TRBV5-1
CDR3aa: CASSSPGGQNNEQFF; CDR3nt: TGTGCCAGCAGCTCCCCTGGGGGTCAGAACAATGAGCAGTTCTTC; d_gene: .; abundance: few; j_gene: TRBJ2-1; v_gene: TRBV5-5
CDR3aa: CASSTPRRGALTDTQYF; CDR3nt: TGTGCCAGCAGCACCCCCCGTCGAGGGGCCCTCACAGATACGCAGTATTTT; d_gene: .; abundance: many; j_gene: TRBJ2-3; v_gene: TRBV6-2/TRBV6-3
CDR3aa: CASSKETRVLAQYF; CDR3nt: TGTGCCAGCAGCAAAGAAACCAGGGTTCTTGCGCAGTATTTT; d_gene: .; abundance: .; j_gene: TRBJ2-3; v_gene: TRBV21-1
CDR3aa: CASGVTERSSYNEQFF; CDR3nt: TGTGCTAGTGGTGTAACTGAGCGGAGCTCCTACAATGAGCAGTTCTTC; d_gene: .; abundance: many; j_gene: TRBJ2-1; v_gene: TRBV12-5
CDR3aa: CASSEAPTASYTF; CDR3nt: TGTGCCAGCAGTGAAGCGCCAACAGCGAGCTACACCTTC; d_gene: .; abundance: many; j_gene: TRBJ1-2; v_gene: TRBV2
CDR3aa: CAWKVGGSSYEQYF; CDR3nt: TGTGCCTGGAAGGTTGGCGGGAGCTCCTACGAGCAGTACTTC; d_gene: TRBD2; abundance: many; j_gene: TRBJ2-7; v_gene: TRBV30
CDR3aa: CASSYRVFGDLAKNIQYF; CDR3nt: TGTGCCAGCAGTTACAGGGTTTTCGGGGATTTAGCCAAAAACATTCAGTACTTC; d_gene: .; abundance: many; j_gene: TRBJ2-4; v_gene: TRBV6-6
CDR3aa: CATRGTSGIYNEQFF; CDR3nt: TGTGCCACCAGGGGGACTAGCGGGATTTACAATGAGCAGTTCTTC; d_gene: TRBD2; abundance: many; j_gene: TRBJ2-1; v_gene: TRBV24-1
CDR3aa: CASSPPFTGTSGGFLGEQFF; CDR3nt: TGTGCCAGCAGTCCCCCCTTCACCGGGACTAGCGGGGGCTTTCTAGGAGAGCAGTTCTTC; d_gene: TRBD2; abundance: many; j_gene: TRBJ2-1; v_gene: TRBV28
CDR3aa: CASSEGSTGELFF; CDR3nt: TGTGCCAGCAGCGAGGGGAGCACCGGGGAGCTGTTTTTT; d_gene: .; abundance: .; j_gene: TRBJ2-2; v_gene: TRBV9
CDR3aa: CASSYSTLATSREQYF; CDR3nt: TGTGCCAGCAGTTACTCGACGTTGGCGACGAGCCGCGAGCAGTACTTC; d_gene: .; abundance: many; j_gene: TRBJ2-7; v_gene: TRBV6-5
CDR3aa: CAIRGDRDFSEAFF; CDR3nt: TGTGCCATCAGGGGGGACAGGGACTTCTCTGAAGCTTTCTTT; d_gene: TRBD1; abundance: many; j_gene: TRBJ1-1; v_gene: TRBV10-3